Shown below are 26 T cell receptor beta chains from a single sample sequenced in a study of blood T cell repertoires in COVID-19. Measured with immunoSEQ multiplex PCR; TCRdb has only the in-frame clones, and not every one. The profile shows about 160,000 clones, approximately 92% of them singletons. The specimen sequenced was peripheral blood. The source of these receptors is a man younger than 40 with COVID-19, enrolled during active disease.

The chain uses TRBV6-6 and TRBJ1-5; TRBD1 aligns across 9 bases. The CDR3 is 14 residues long. The germline V gene encodes CDR1 MNHNY and CDR2 SVGAGI (reference sequence). V shed 9 bases, J shed 5 bases, and the junction held 8 bases outside the gene matches. CDR3: CASWTGVHHQPQHF. The DNA for the CDR3 is TGTGCCAGTTGGACAGGGGTCCACCATCAGCCCCAGCATTTT.

This chain uses TRBV11-2 with TRBJ2-1, with D perhaps TRBD2 (6 bases). V shed 3 bases and J shed 10 bases, with 13 bases lying between them. CDR3 length equals 13 residues. Germline CDR1 reads SGHAT; CDR2 reads FQNNGV. This CDR3 reads CASSFVREGEQFF. The CDR3 bases are TGTGCCAGCAGCTTCGTGCGGGAAGGGGAGCAGTTCTTC.

This chain joins TRBV3-1 (or the pseudogene TRBV3-2) and TRBJ2-3; 13 bases fit TRBD2. This CDR3 is built from 15 residues. The J segment lost 3 bases and the V segment lost 5 bases, leaving 2 bases of the junction unmatched. Germline assignment: CDR1 LGHDT and CDR2 YNNKEL (reference sequence). The CDR3 protein is CASSKGLAGTDTQYF. The CDR3 DNA reads TGTGCCAGCAGCAAGGGACTAGCGGGAACAGATACGCAGTATTTT.

V gene TRBV27 combines with J gene TRBJ1-4; 8 bases fit TRBD1. Germline V gene lookup returns CDR1 MNHEY and CDR2 SMNVEV (reference sequence). Trimming at V came to 6 bases and at J to 3 bases, leaving 3 bases not matched to a gene. The length of the CDR3 is 14 residues. The CDR3 is CASRLTGANEKLFF. Written as DNA, the CDR3 is TGTGCCAGCAGACTGACAGGGGCTAATGAAAAACTGTTTTTT.

J is TRBJ1-2 and V is TRBV25-1; D is perhaps TRBD1 (5 bases). CDR1 is MGHDK, CDR2 SYGVNS, per germline. V lost 5 bases and J lost 0, with 13 bases in between. The CDR3 is 15 amino acids. The CDR3 here is CASSPKGRTNYGYTF. The CDR3 coding sequence is TGTGCCAGCAGTCCCAAGGGGCGGACTAACTATGGCTACACCTTC.

This chain joins TRBV6-2 or TRBV6-3 and TRBJ2-7; 8 bases agree with TRBD1. Germline assignment: CDR1 MNHEY and CDR2 SVGEGT. The ends lost 0 bases at V and 3 bases at J; junction bases unmatched: 16. CDR3 size: 19 residues. In DNA form, the CDR3 reads TGTGCCAGCAGTTACTCTACTTTTCCTGCCGGGACAGGTAACTACGAGCAGTACTTC. Translation: CASSYSTFPAGTGNYEQYF.

The rearrangement links TRBV7-3 to TRBJ2-7; TRBD1 might be the D (5 bases). V was pared by 5 bases and J by 3 bases, with 11 bases between. This CDR3 has 13 amino acids. The germline V gene has CDR1 SGHTA and CDR2 FQGTGA. This CDR3 is CASSPDIDYEQYF. In DNA, the CDR3 is TGTGCCAGCAGCCCGGACATAGACTACGAGCAGTACTTC.

The genes are TRBV27 and TRBJ1-4, with 7 bases matching TRBD1. Germline-derived CDR1 and CDR2 are MNHEY and SMNVEV (reference sequence). The V and J ends lost 6 bases and 3 bases, in that order; junction bases with no gene match: 10. This CDR3 region has 16 residues. This chain's CDR3 is CASSLTGNLANEKLFF. In DNA form, the CDR3 reads TGTGCCAGCAGCCTGACAGGGAATCTTGCTAATGAAAAACTGTTTTTT.

J is TRBJ1-1 and V is TRBV7-3, with 9 bases matching TRBD1. The CDR3 length is 15 residues. V shed 5 bases, J shed 4 bases, and the junction held 8 bases outside the gene matches. The germline V gene encodes CDR1 SGHTA and CDR2 FQGTGA. The CDR3 region is CASSQTGQGSTEAFF. The CDR3, as DNA: TGTGCCAGCAGCCAGACGGGACAGGGTTCCACTGAAGCTTTCTTT.

This chain uses TRBV28 with TRBJ1-4, with 7 bases fitting TRBD1. Looked up from germline, CDR1 is MDHEN and CDR2 is SYDVKM. The CDR3 spans 16 residues. V was pared by 1 base and J by 8 bases, with 10 bases of the junction left unmatched. The CDR3 loop reads CASSLLGGQGKEKLFF. The CDR3 nucleotides are TGTGCCAGCAGTTTATTAGGGGGCCAGGGTAAAGAAAAACTGTTTTTT.

This chain links TRBV6-5 with TRBJ1-4, with D unresolved. The CDR3 length is 12 residues. CDR1 is MNHEY and CDR2 is SVGAGI in the germline V gene. Trimming took off 10 bases at V and 3 bases at J, with 9 bases between the two ends. The CDR3 loop is CATFTANEKLFF. CDR3 bases: TGTGCCACCTTTACGGCTAATGAAAAACTGTTTTTT.

The chain links TRBV6-6 to TRBJ1-1; 8 bases align to TRBD1. This CDR3 contains 16 residues. V lost 0 bases to trimming and J lost 11 bases; unmatched junction nucleotides: 14. Germline V lookup: CDR1 MNHNY, CDR2 SVGAGI (reference sequence). DNA of the CDR3: TGTGCCAGCAGTTACTCGACTGGCAGGGGGCGCGAAATGGCTTTCTTT. It encodes CASSYSTGRGREMAFF.

This clone occurred a few times. V and J are TRBV5-1 and TRBJ2-3; 8 positions match TRBD1. This CDR3 has 15 residues. Losses at the gene ends were 4 bases for V and 0 bases for J; bases not matched to a gene: 4. CDR1 SGHRS and CDR2 YFSETQ come from the germline V gene. Here the CDR3 DNA reads TGCGCCAGCAGCGTACAGGGGGTGAGCACAGATACGCAGTATTTT. Residues: CASSVQGVSTDTQYF. Drawing the rest from reference TRBV5-1 and TRBJ2-3, the complete variable domain is KAGVTQTPRYLIKTRGQQVTLSCSPISGHRSVSWYQQTPGQGLQFLFEYFSETQRNKGNFPGRFSGRQFSNSRSEMNVSTLELGDSALYLCASSVQGVSTDTQYFGPGTRLTVL.

The chain uses TRBV6-1 and TRBJ2-1, with D possibly matching TRBD1 (6 bases). V was cut by 3 bases and J by 3 bases, with 9 bases left in between. The CDR3 totals 14 residues. Germline values: CDR1 MNHNS, CDR2 SASEGT. CDR3 in amino acids: CASSEDRFYNEQFF. The CDR3 nucleotides read TGTGCCAGCAGTGAGGACAGATTCTACAATGAGCAGTTCTTC.

This clone was seen once. The chain links TRBV19 to TRBJ2-1; possibly TRBD1 for D (6 bases). Germline-derived CDR1 and CDR2 are LNHDA and SQIVND (reference sequence). The CDR3 is 13 residues long. Deletions cut 9 bases from V and 4 bases from J, with 13 bases between. CDR3 region: CASSVDRYNEQFF. The DNA of the CDR3 is TGTGCCAGCTCAGTCGACAGGTACAATGAGCAGTTCTTC.

The rearrangement joins TRBV7-7 to TRBJ2-5; TRBD1 matches 7 bases. Germline V CDR1 and CDR2: SSHAT, FNYEAQ (reference sequence). The CDR3 contains 16 residues. Trimming took 2 bases from V and 0 from J; bases not matched to a gene: 6. DNA of the CDR3: TGTGCCAGCAGCTTAACAGGGGCCGAGTACCAAGAGACCCAGTACTTC. Translation: CASSLTGAEYQETQYF.

The chain joins TRBV15 to TRBJ1-2, with D perhaps TRBD1 (5 bases). CDR1 is LNHNV, CDR2 YYDKDF, per germline (reference sequence). This CDR3 is built from 14 residues. The ends were cut back, 0 bases at V and 3 bases at J, with 8 bases in the middle. This chain's CDR3 is CATSRDPGYYGYTF. The CDR3 region has the DNA TGTGCCACCAGCAGAGACCCAGGGTACTATGGCTACACCTTC.

The V and J genes are TRBV14 and TRBJ2-2; maybe TRBD2 (5 bases). CDR1 is SGHDN, CDR2 FVKESK, per germline. The V gene lost 2 bases and the J gene lost 4 bases, with 23 bases spanning the gap. This CDR3 contains 19 residues. In nucleotides, the CDR3 is TGTGCCAGCAGCCAACTAAAGGCGGGCAAGTCTTGGGTCACCGGGGAGCTGTTTTTT. This codes for CASSQLKAGKSWVTGELFF. The entire variable domain, with the rest obtained from reference TRBV14 and TRBJ2-2, is as follows: EAGVTQFPSHSVIEKGQTVTLRCDPISGHDNLYWYRRVMGKEIKFLLHFVKESKQDESGMPNNRFLAERTGGTYSTLKVQPAELEDSGVYFCASSQLKAGKSWVTGELFFGEGSRLTVL.

The chain employs TRBV7-3 and TRBJ2-3; D possibly corresponds to TRBD2 (6 bases). The CDR3 spans 16 residues. Trimming took off 0 bases at V and 5 bases at J, with 15 bases between the two ends. CDR1 and CDR2 from the germline V gene are SGHTA and FQGTGA. CDR3 loop: CASSLTAGSSGDTQYF. The CDR3 DNA reads as TGTGCCAGCAGCTTAACGGCCGGGAGTTCTGGAGATACGCAGTATTTT.

V gene TRBV18 combines with J gene TRBJ1-3; D is possibly TRBD1 (5 bases). CDR1 is KGHSH, CDR2 LQKENI, per germline. Trimming shortened V by 6 bases and J by 2 bases, and 14 bases separated the two germline ends. This CDR3 comprises 15 residues. The DNA for the CDR3 is TGTGCCAGCTCGTCCGGGACTTGGGCTGGAAACACCATATATTTT. It specifies CASSSGTWAGNTIYF. Combining the CDR3 with reference TRBV18 and TRBJ1-3 gives the whole variable domain NAGVMQNPRHLVRRRGQEARLRCSPMKGHSHVYWYRQLPEEGLKFMVYLQKENIIDESGMPKERFSAEFPKEGPSILRIQQVVRGDSAAYFCASSSGTWAGNTIYFGEGSWLTVV.

The CDR3 bases are TGTGCTAGTGGTTTGGTACCAAAACAGGCCCCTTCTCTCTATGGCTACACCTTC. It yields the protein CASGLVPKQAPSLYGYTF. The rearrangement uses TRBV12-5 and TRBJ1-2; a possible D gene is TRBD1 (5 bases). V gave up 0 bases and J gave up 4 bases, with 21 bases separating them. The CDR3 extends over 18 amino acids. Germline V gives CDR1 LGHNT, CDR2 FRNRAP.

The rearrangement joins TRBV6-6 to TRBJ2-1; tentative D call: TRBD1 (6 bases). Trimming shortened V by 5 bases and J by 7 bases, and 24 bases separated the two germline ends. The CDR3 is 17 residues long. Germline CDR1 reads MNHNY; CDR2 reads SVGAGI (reference sequence). CDR3 amino acids: CASSLIIGARQGNEQFF. CDR3 in DNA: TGTGCCAGCAGTCTCATAATCGGGGCACGCCAGGGGAATGAGCAGTTCTTC.

The chain joins TRBV28 to TRBJ2-1, with 7 positions matching TRBD2. Unmatched junction bases numbered 10, after V lost 2 bases and J lost 3 bases. The CDR3 is 17 amino acids. Germline V lookup: CDR1 MDHEN, CDR2 SYDVKM. The chain's CDR3 is CASSLRASGPNYNEQFF. The DNA for the CDR3 is TGTGCCAGCAGTTTAAGGGCTAGCGGCCCAAACTACAATGAGCAGTTCTTC. Using reference TRBV28 and TRBJ2-1 for the parts outside the CDR3, the full variable domain is DVKVTQSSRYLVKRTGEKVFLECVQDMDHENMFWYRQDPGLGLRLIYFSYDVKMKEKGDIPEGYSVSREKKERFSLILESASTNQTSMYLCASSLRASGPNYNEQFFGPGTRLTVL.

This clone was picked up one time. The rearrangement joins TRBV2 to TRBJ2-5; 7 bases map to TRBD1. The CDR3 has 15 amino acids. V dropped 3 bases and J dropped 5; count of bases not matched to a gene: 9. Germline CDR1 and CDR2: SNHLY and FYNNEI. Here the CDR3 reads CASSDEQGYSETQYF. CDR3 nucleotides: TGTGCCAGCAGTGACGAACAGGGGTATTCGGAGACCCAGTACTTC.

J is TRBJ2-1 and V is TRBV3-1 (or the pseudogene TRBV3-2), with D tentatively TRBD2 (6 bases). The length of the CDR3 is 12 residues. Germline values: CDR1 LGHDT, CDR2 YNNKEL (reference sequence). The ends were cut back, 5 bases at V and 10 bases at J, with 12 bases in the middle. The CDR3 nucleotides read TGTGCCAGCAGCTCCCTTGCGGGGGAGCAGTTCTTC. It specifies CASSSLAGEQFF.

J is TRBJ1-6 and V is TRBV11-2; tentative D call: TRBD1 (6 bases). In germline, CDR1 is SGHAT, CDR2 FQNNGV. This CDR3 has 16 amino acids. V was cut by 4 bases and J by 9 bases, with 19 bases left in between. The CDR3 bases are TGTGCCAGCAGCTCCAGACGGGCAGGGGCTGGTTCACCCCTCCACTTT. Its translation: CASSSRRAGAGSPLHF.